This T cell receptor beta chain appears in the sequencing data of a study of shared T cell receptors in the human thymus. The table came from immunoSEQ multiplex PCR; TCRdb's copy has only in-frame clones and leaves some out. The table includes about 660,000 clones, around 87% detected once. Germline CDR1 reads ENHRY; CDR2 reads SYGVKD. V shed 5 bases and J 2 bases; nucleotides not matched to a gene: 5. The CDR3 runs to 14 residues. This clone has a single count. Separately, the same data were catalogued under a study of human thymus T cells. This second report adds: The thymus was resected at corrective cardiac surgery. Usage of V and J genes appeared biased in thymic and blood repertoires. Related work found strong thymic repertoire overlap between unrelated individuals.

The origin of this receptor is a boy under two years old with a congenital heart defect. The V and J genes are TRBV10-3 and TRBJ1-2, with 7 bases identical to TRBD1. The specimen was thymocytes. The CDR3 reads CAISFGQANYGYTF. For the CDR3, the DNA is TGTGCCATCAGTTTTGGACAGGCGAACTATGGCTACACCTTC.